Each of the 31 T cell receptor beta chains below was sequenced from the same sample in a study of technical replicates of blood from a handful of donors. Method: immunoSEQ multiplex PCR; TCRdb's copy keeps in-frame clones and lacks some. This sample has 75,000 to 100,000 clones, with around 94% found just once. The sample comprised T cells isolated from PBMCs. Receptors originate from a human donor in good health.

This chain connects TRBV28 to TRBJ2-2; a possible D gene is TRBD1 (5 bases). V lost 6 bases to trimming and J lost 3 bases, with 11 bases between them. In germline, CDR1 is MDHEN, CDR2 SYDVKM. This CDR3 has 14 amino acids. The CDR3 DNA is TGTGCCAGCAGGTACAGGACGTACACCGGGGAGCTGTTTTTT. This encodes CASRYRTYTGELFF.

The chain recombines TRBV7-8 with TRBJ2-2; maybe TRBD1 (5 bases). This CDR3 contains 12 residues. Germline V CDR1 and CDR2: SGHVS, FQNEAQ. The germline V and J ends were trimmed by 5 bases and 10 bases, with 11 bases remaining between them. For the CDR3, the DNA is TGTGCCAGCAGCCTGGGGCCCGCGGAGCTGTTTTTT. This codes for CASSLGPAELFF.

The chain uses TRBV28 and TRBJ2-3; 7 nucleotides align to TRBD1. Trimming at V came to 8 bases and at J to 0 bases, leaving 5 bases not matched to a gene. Germline values: CDR1 MDHEN, CDR2 SYDVKM. The CDR3 length is 14 residues. The CDR3 reads CASDWTGSTDTQYF. In DNA form, the CDR3 reads TGTGCCAGCGATTGGACAGGAAGCACAGATACGCAGTATTTT.

The J gene is TRBJ2-7, the V gene TRBV7-8, with TRBD2 matching 8 bases. Germline V CDR1 and CDR2: SGHVS, FQNEAQ. CDR3 size: 15 residues. V lost 5 bases, J lost 2 bases, and 8 bases stayed unmatched. The CDR3 reads CASSQGTSPAYEQYF. In DNA form, the CDR3 reads TGTGCCAGCAGCCAAGGGACTAGTCCCGCCTACGAGCAGTACTTC.

V gene TRBV5-6 combines with J gene TRBJ2-7, with D uncertain. The V end lost 1 base, the J end lost 3 bases, and 11 bases lay between the germline ends. The germline V gene encodes CDR1 SGHDT and CDR2 YYEEEE. The CDR3 spans 14 residues. The chain's CDR3 is CASSLLLMSYEQYF. CDR3 coding DNA: TGTGCCAGCAGCTTGCTGTTGATGAGCTACGAGCAGTACTTC.

V and J are TRBV4-2 and TRBJ2-1; D is unclear. Per germline, CDR1 LGHNA and CDR2 YNFKEQ. The CDR3 sequence is 14 residues long. Trimming pared 4 bases from V and 6 bases from J, leaving 13 bases between. The CDR3 nucleotides are TGTGCCAGCAGCCCACCCGGCGACTCCAATGAGCAGTTCTTC. Protein: CASSPPGDSNEQFF.

The sample holds one count of this clone. The chain links TRBV18 to TRBJ2-7; 7 positions agree with TRBD2. Germline CDR1 is KGHSH and CDR2 is LQKENI. The V segment lost 2 bases and the J segment 6 bases; nucleotides outside the gene matches: 7. The CDR3 loop spans 14 amino acids. CDR3: CASSPTRDYSEQYF. DNA of the CDR3: TGTGCCAGCTCACCAACCCGGGACTATAGCGAGCAGTACTTC.

V is TRBV7-2 and J is TRBJ2-7; maybe TRBD1 (5 bases). Trimming removed 8 bases at V and 1 base at J, with 15 bases between. Germline loops: CDR1 SGHTA, CDR2 FQGNSA. This CDR3 has 14 residues. This CDR3 is CASLRVQGSYEQYF. CDR3 nucleotide sequence: TGTGCCAGCTTGAGAGTCCAGGGTTCCTACGAGCAGTACTTC.

The genes are TRBV2 and TRBJ2-7, with 7 bases fitting TRBD2. Unmatched junction bases numbered 12, after V lost 9 bases and J lost 7 bases. This CDR3 has 13 residues. Germline CDR1 is SNHLY and CDR2 is FYNNEI. This chain's CDR3 is CARETPGAGEQYF. The CDR3, as DNA: TGTGCCAGAGAAACGCCGGGAGCGGGGGAGCAGTACTTC.

V is TRBV7-6 and J is TRBJ2-3, with D possibly being TRBD2 (5 bases). The germline V and J ends were trimmed by 8 bases and 1 base, with 13 bases remaining between them. Germline CDR1 reads SGHVS; CDR2 reads FNYEAQ. This CDR3 comprises 14 residues. The CDR3 DNA is TGTGCCAGCGTACTTGTGAGGGGCACAGATACGCAGTATTTT. Translating gives CASVLVRGTDTQYF.

The J gene is TRBJ1-3, the V gene TRBV28; no firm D call. Trimming stripped 5 bases from V and 0 bases from J, with 14 bases between. CDR1 is MDHEN, CDR2 SYDVKM, per germline. The CDR3 is made up of 16 amino acids. For the CDR3, the DNA is TGTGCCAGCAGTCTGACGACGGACTTCTCTGGAAACACCATATATTTT. Its protein product is CASSLTTDFSGNTIYF.

This clone was seen just once. The gene calls are TRBV15 and TRBJ1-2; 7 nucleotides match TRBD1. The CDR3 contains 14 residues. Losses at the gene ends were 2 bases for V and 0 bases for J; bases not matched to a gene: 0. The V gene's germline CDR1 is LNHNV and CDR2 YYDKDF (reference sequence). CDR3 nucleotide sequence: TGTGCCACCAGCAGACAGGGGGCTAACTATGGCTACACCTTC. Translated, it gives CATSRQGANYGYTF.

V and J are TRBV11-3 and TRBJ2-3, with 7 bases fitting TRBD2. V lost 3 bases, J lost 0 bases, and 6 bases stayed unmatched. Germline assignment: CDR1 SGHNT and CDR2 YENEEA. This CDR3 comprises 16 residues. The CDR3, as DNA: TGTGCCAGCAGCTTCCTACAGCGGGACAGCACAGATACGCAGTATTTT. As protein: CASSFLQRDSTDTQYF.

The rearrangement uses TRBV14 and TRBJ1-4; D perhaps matches TRBD1 (5 bases). The CDR3 loop spans 14 amino acids. In germline, CDR1 is SGHDN, CDR2 FVKESK. The V gene lost 4 bases and the J gene lost 8 bases, with 14 bases spanning the gap. Here the CDR3 reads CASSPTNRLEKLFF. In DNA, the CDR3 is TGTGCCAGCAGCCCCACTAACAGGCTCGAAAAACTGTTTTTT.

The chain recombines TRBV6-1 with TRBJ1-1; TRBD1 agrees at 7 bases. Germline loops: CDR1 MNHNS, CDR2 SASEGT. The CDR3 spans 15 residues. The V and J ends lost 6 bases and 3 bases, in that order; junction bases with no gene match: 10. The CDR3 coding sequence is TGTGCCAGCAGCGACGAGGGGGCGCGGGACACTGAAGCTTTCTTT. Translating it yields CASSDEGARDTEAFF.

V is TRBV5-4 and J is TRBJ2-7, with unresolved D. V was trimmed by 2 bases and J by 0 bases, leaving 12 bases between them. CDR1 SGHNT and CDR2 YYREEE come from the germline V gene (reference sequence). The CDR3 spans 15 residues. CDR3 sequence (DNA): TGTGCCAGCAGCTTAGAGTCTATTAGCTCCTACGAGCAGTACTTC. It specifies CASSLESISSYEQYF.

The J gene is TRBJ2-5, the V gene TRBV12-2; the DNA was not used to check the table's D call, TRBD1. TRBV12-2 is a pseudogene. The CDR3 is 16 residues long. The CDR3 spells CASRLADRGRGETQYF. As DNA, the CDR3 is TGTGCAAGTCGCTTAGCGGACAGGGGGCGAGGAGAGACCCAGTACTTC.

The chain couples TRBV7-9 to TRBJ2-7; 7 bases align to TRBD2. CDR3 length: 15 amino acids. V shed 1 base, J shed 2 bases, and the junction held 5 bases outside the gene matches. The germline CDR1 and CDR2 sequences are SEHNR and FQNEAQ (reference sequence). For the CDR3, the DNA is TGTGCCAGCAGCTTAGACGGGAGGCAAACCTACGAGCAGTACTTC. Translating gives CASSLDGRQTYEQYF.

The genes are TRBV5-8 and TRBJ2-1; weak D call: TRBD2 (5 bases). Trimming shortened V by 0 bases and J by 2 bases, and 9 bases separated the two germline ends. CDR1 and CDR2 (germline): SGHTS, YDEGEE. This CDR3 is built from 15 residues. The CDR3 nucleotides are TGTGCCAGCAGCTTGGGGGGAGCTGCCTACAATGAGCAGTTCTTC. It yields the protein CASSLGGAAYNEQFF.

The chain employs TRBV9 and TRBJ1-2; TRBD1 aligns across 9 bases. The J segment lost 7 bases and the V segment lost 4 bases, leaving 8 bases of the junction unmatched. CDR1 is SGDLS and CDR2 is YYNGEE in the germline V gene. The CDR3 has 14 amino acids. CDR3 DNA: TGTGCCAGCAGCAGTCTAGGGACAGGGCTTGGCTACACCTTC. Translating gives CASSSLGTGLGYTF.

In its sample, this clone was seen once. The gene calls are TRBV9 and TRBJ2-7, with 8 bases lining up with TRBD1. Germline V gene lookup returns CDR1 SGDLS and CDR2 YYNGEE. V dropped 4 bases and J dropped 2; count of bases not matched to a gene: 11. The CDR3 contains 16 residues. CDR3 nucleotides: TGTGCCAGCAGCACTCCAGCGACAGGGGACACCTACGAGCAGTACTTC. Translated: CASSTPATGDTYEQYF.

The sample holds a few counts of this clone. The V gene is TRBV6-1, the J gene TRBJ1-1; D gene ambiguous. This CDR3 comprises 15 residues. Trimming pared 2 bases from V and 5 bases from J, leaving 15 bases between. Germline V CDR1 and CDR2: MNHNS, SASEGT. CDR3: CASSERRDGRTEAFF. CDR3 nucleotides: TGTGCCAGCAGTGAAAGGCGGGATGGGAGGACTGAAGCTTTCTTT.

The chain employs TRBV6-6 and TRBJ1-2; D perhaps matches TRBD1 (5 bases). The CDR3 runs to 15 residues. Germline CDR1 MNHNY, CDR2 SVGAGI (reference sequence). Trimming left V 6 bases short and J 0 bases short, with 14 bases between. CDR3 DNA sequence: TGTGCCAGCAGCCCAGGGAGGGCAGCTAACTATGGCTACACCTTC. Translation: CASSPGRAANYGYTF.

The V call is TRBV7-8, the J call TRBJ2-7, with D possibly matching TRBD2 (5 bases). The CDR3 sequence is 12 residues long. Germline loops: CDR1 SGHVS, CDR2 FQNEAQ. V was clipped by 4 bases and J by 5 bases, with 9 bases between them. CDR3 loop: CASSWGAHEQYF. Written as DNA, the CDR3 is TGTGCCAGCAGCTGGGGAGCCCACGAGCAGTACTTC.

This clone appeared a few times. The V call is TRBV2, the J call TRBJ2-6, with D maybe TRBD2 (6 bases). The V gene's germline CDR1 is SNHLY and CDR2 FYNNEI. Deletions cut 4 bases from V and 2 bases from J, with 9 bases between. CDR3 length: 15 residues. The CDR3 DNA follows: TGTGCCAGCAGTGCCGGGGGAGCTGGGGCCAACGTCCTGACTTTC. Encoded protein: CASSAGGAGANVLTF.

V gene TRBV5-1 combines with J gene TRBJ2-5; weak D call: TRBD1 (6 bases). The CDR3 extends over 14 amino acids. Germline assignment: CDR1 SGHRS and CDR2 YFSETQ. With 5 bases removed from V and 2 bases from J, the gap between germline ends came to 13 bases. The CDR3 protein is CASSSQGVQETQYF. The CDR3 region has the DNA TGCGCCAGCAGTTCACAGGGTGTTCAAGAGACCCAGTACTTC.

The chain links TRBV29-1 to TRBJ1-2; 10 bases fit TRBD1. The CDR3 length is 14 residues. Trimming removed 7 bases from V and 0 bases from J; junction bases left unmatched: 5. CDR1 is SQVTM and CDR2 is ANQGSEA in the germline V gene. CDR3 sequence (DNA): TGCAGCGCCGGAGGACAGGGGGCTAACTATGGCTACACCTTC. It translates to CSAGGQGANYGYTF.

This chain links TRBV27 with TRBJ2-2, with 12 bases identical to TRBD2. Losses at the gene ends were 0 bases for V and 2 bases for J; bases not matched to a gene: 4. The germline V gene has CDR1 MNHEY and CDR2 SMNVEV (reference sequence). The CDR3 spans 18 residues. For the CDR3, the DNA is TGTGCCAGCAGTTTATCGTGGACTAGCGGGGTCAACACCGGGGAGCTGTTTTTT. Encoded protein: CASSLSWTSGVNTGELFF.

With respect to this clone: The sample has other DNA sequences that encode this CDR3 too. This chain uses TRBV11-2 with TRBJ2-7; tentatively, D is TRBD1 (6 bases). The CDR3 totals 14 residues. Germline V gene lookup returns CDR1 SGHAT and CDR2 FQNNGV. Deletions cut 1 base from V and 3 bases from J, with 10 bases between. This chain's CDR3 is CASSLGPQGYEQYF. CDR3 bases: TGTGCCAGCAGCTTAGGGCCACAGGGCTACGAGCAGTACTTC.

This chain uses TRBV10-3 with TRBJ2-1, with TRBD2 as a possible D gene (5 bases). The germline V gene has CDR1 ENHRY and CDR2 SYGVKD. This CDR3 region has 14 residues. Between the trimmed V and J ends, which lost 6 bases and 0 bases, there was a span of 9 bases. The CDR3 loop reads CAIRAESSYNEQFF. CDR3 in DNA: TGTGCCATCAGAGCGGAAAGCTCCTACAATGAGCAGTTCTTC.

The chain recombines TRBV5-1 with TRBJ2-5; the match to TRBD1 covers 8 bases. V lost 2 bases and J lost 5; bases outside the gene matches: 14. Germline values: CDR1 SGHRS, CDR2 YFSETQ. This CDR3 is built from 17 residues. As DNA, the CDR3 is TGCGCCAGCAGCTTCGCCCCGGACAGGGAGGTAGAGGAGACCCAGTACTTC. It codes for CASSFAPDREVEETQYF.